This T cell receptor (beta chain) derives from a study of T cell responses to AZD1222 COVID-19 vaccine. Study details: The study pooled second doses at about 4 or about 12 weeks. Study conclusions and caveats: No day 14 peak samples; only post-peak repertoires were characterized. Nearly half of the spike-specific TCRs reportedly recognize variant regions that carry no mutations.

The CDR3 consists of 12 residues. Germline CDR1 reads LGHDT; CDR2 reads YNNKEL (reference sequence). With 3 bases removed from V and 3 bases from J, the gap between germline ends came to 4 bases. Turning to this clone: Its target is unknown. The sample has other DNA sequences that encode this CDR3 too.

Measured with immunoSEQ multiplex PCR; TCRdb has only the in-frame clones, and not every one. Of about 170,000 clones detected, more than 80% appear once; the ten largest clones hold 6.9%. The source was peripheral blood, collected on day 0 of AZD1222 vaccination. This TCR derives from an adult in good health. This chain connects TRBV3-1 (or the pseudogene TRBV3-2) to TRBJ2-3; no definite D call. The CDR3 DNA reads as TGTGCCAGCAGCCAGGTTACAGATACGCAGTATTTT. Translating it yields CASSQVTDTQYF.